One sample yielded the 3 T cell receptor beta chains listed below, sequenced in a study of cytomegalovirus exposure and HLA in healthy donors. A multiplex PCR was run with 60 Vbeta primers and 13 Jbeta primers. Using immunoSEQ multiplex PCR, the repertoire was profiled, and TCRdb retains in-frame clones only, with some absent. This sample yields roughly 200,000 clones, of which over 75% are seen a single time; 0.5% belongs to the top ten. Sequenced input: PBMCs. The receptors originated from a woman between 50 and 59 years old in good health and CMV-seronegative.

The V call is TRBV18, the J call TRBJ2-5; TRBD2 agrees at 9 bases. The CDR3 extends over 15 amino acids. The germline gives CDR1 KGHSH, CDR2 LQKENI. The J segment lost 4 bases and the V segment lost 5 bases, leaving 8 bases of the junction unmatched. CDR3 loop: CASSSRLAGVETQYF. CDR3 sequence (DNA): TGTGCCAGCTCATCACGTTTAGCGGGAGTAGAGACCCAGTACTTC.

The chain recombines TRBV29-1 with TRBJ1-4; D not resolved. V gave up 6 bases and J gave up 5 bases, with 10 bases separating them. CDR3 length: 12 amino acids. The germline gives CDR1 SQVTM, CDR2 ANQGSEA. The CDR3 sequence is CSVGAANEKLFF. As DNA, the CDR3 is TGCAGCGTGGGTGCGGCAAATGAAAAACTGTTTTTT.

CDR3 nucleotide sequence: TGTGCCAGCAGTTCCCCCGGGACAGGGGTGATCCACGAGCAGTACTTC. It codes for CASSSPGTGVIHEQYF. The rearrangement joins TRBV28 to TRBJ2-7, with 10 bases aligning to TRBD1. The length of the CDR3 is 16 residues. The V gene end was trimmed by 4 bases and the J gene end by 5 bases; junction bases not matched to a gene: 11. Germline CDR1 reads MDHEN; CDR2 reads SYDVKM.